The 26 T cell receptor beta chains below come from one sample, sequenced in a study of post-analysis software for immune sequencing data. What these receptors recognize is not known. General study results and limits: Patients showed TRBV5-6, TRBV5-1 and TRBV20-1 among a few TRBV segments more frequent than in controls.

The library was made from cDNA and included unique molecular identifiers. TCRdb re-analysed the PCR reads in MiXCR, keeping a single row per CDR3 protein. The sample has roughly 620,000 distinct CDR3 sequences; about 40% are singletons. Sample: blood. These receptors all come from a girl aged 10 to 17 with multiple sclerosis.

This clonotype was observed a few times. This chain joins TRBV2 and TRBJ2-3; perhaps TRBD2 as D (6 bases). The CDR3 has 16 amino acids. CDR1 SNHLY and CDR2 FYNNEI come from the germline V gene. V shed 6 bases and J shed 2 bases, with 18 bases lying between them. CDR3 in amino acids: CASRASGLTYTDTQYF. In DNA, the CDR3 is TGTGCCAGCAGGGCTTCCGGACTAACGTACACAGATACGCAGTATTTT.

There are a few counts of this clonotype. The chain carries TRBV4-3 and TRBJ1-2, with D possibly matching TRBD1 (5 bases). CDR1 and CDR2 (germline): LGHNA, YSLEER. Trimming shortened V by 4 bases and J by 4 bases, and 22 bases separated the two germline ends. This CDR3 is built from 17 residues. CDR3 coding DNA: TGCGCCAGCAGCCGCGCTTCCTCCGGGACGGGGCCCTATGGCTACACCTTC. Amino acid sequence: CASSRASSGTGPYGYTF.

V and J are TRBV29-1 and TRBJ2-5; D gene unclear. The germline V gene has CDR1 SQVTM and CDR2 ANQGSEA. The CDR3 extends over 12 amino acids. The V end lost 5 bases, the J end lost 1 base, and 8 bases lay between the germline ends. The CDR3 DNA reads TGCAGCGTTAGGGAAACCCAAGAGACCCAGTACTTC. Translating gives CSVRETQETQYF.

V is TRBV5-1 and J is TRBJ2-6; D possibly uses TRBD1 or TRBD2 (6 bases each). In germline, CDR1 is SGHRS, CDR2 YFSETQ. Trimming pared 0 bases from V and 0 bases from J, leaving 10 bases between. The CDR3 has 17 amino acids. The CDR3 region is CASSLAEGGSGANVLTF. CDR3 DNA sequence: TGCGCCAGCAGCTTGGCCGAGGGGGGCTCTGGGGCCAACGTCCTGACTTTC.

This chain joins TRBV21-1 and TRBJ1-2; TRBD1, the table's D call, was not compared with the DNA. TRBV21-1 is a documented pseudogene. The CDR3 is 17 residues long. CDR3 residues: CAGTPRRGGPPNYGYTF. In nucleotides, the CDR3 is TGTGCCGGCACCCCAAGGAGAGGGGGCCCCCCTAACTATGGCTACACCTTC.

The chain carries TRBV10-3 and TRBJ2-6; D may be TRBD1 or TRBD2 (6 bases each). The germline gives CDR1 ENHRY, CDR2 SYGVKD. This CDR3 spans 19 amino acids. V shed 3 bases and J shed 2 bases, with 20 bases lying between them. CDR3 protein: CAISEGGRQSLPGANVLTF. The CDR3 nucleotides are TGTGCCATCAGTGAAGGGGGGCGACAGTCTCTACCTGGGGCCAACGTCCTGACTTTC.

This clonotype turned up a few times. At one end, the junction sequence differs from germline, possibly due to a read error. The rearrangement joins TRBV6-6 to TRBJ2-5, with TRBD1 matching 9 bases. CDR1 is MNHNY, CDR2 SVGAGI, per germline (reference sequence). This CDR3 comprises 17 residues. CDR3 sequence: CAGSPGTGRNYQETQYF. CDR3 in DNA: TGTGCCGGCAGTCCCGGGACAGGGAGGAATTACCAAGAGACCCAGTACTTC.

The rearrangement joins TRBV6-2 or TRBV6-3 to TRBJ1-5; 7 bases are a match to TRBD1. The CDR3 loop spans 16 amino acids. Germline V lookup: CDR1 MNHEY, CDR2 SVGEGT. V gave up 5 bases and J gave up 7 bases; unmatched junction bases: 14. This CDR3 is CASSQPLEGARQPQHF. The CDR3 DNA is TGTGCCAGCAGTCAACCCCTCGAGGGGGCAAGACAGCCCCAGCATTTT.

The DNA for the CDR3 is TGTGCCAGCAGCCAAGTCGGGACGGAGAATTCACCCCTCCACTTT. Its protein is CASSQVGTENSPLHF. The rearrangement joins TRBV4-2 to TRBJ1-6, with D tentatively TRBD1 (5 bases). The CDR3 is 15 residues long. Trimming took off 1 base at V and 7 bases at J, with 11 bases between the two ends. The germline gives CDR1 LGHNA, CDR2 YNFKEQ.

This clonotype was observed a handful of times. The V and J genes are TRBV12-3 or TRBV12-4 and TRBJ2-7; no firm D call. Trimming pared 5 bases from V and 5 bases from J, leaving 13 bases between. The CDR3 consists of 13 residues. This CDR3 is CASSAANGHEQYF. The DNA of the CDR3 is TGTGCCAGCAGTGCCGCGAATGGGCACGAGCAGTACTTC.

The chain combines TRBV7-2 with TRBJ1-2; D might be TRBD1 (6 bases). Germline CDR1 is SGHTA and CDR2 is FQGNSA. The CDR3 has 17 residues. Trimming stripped 1 base from V and 3 bases from J, with 18 bases between. CDR3 amino acids: CASSLEGNRVLDYGYTF. The CDR3, as DNA: TGTGCCAGCAGCTTAGAGGGGAACAGGGTGTTGGACTATGGCTACACCTTC.

The rearrangement links TRBV10-3 to TRBJ1-1; 7 bases fit TRBD1. V shed 6 bases, J shed 4 bases, and the junction held 5 bases outside the gene matches. The CDR3 totals 13 residues. Germline CDR1 ENHRY, CDR2 SYGVKD. This CDR3 reads CAISRDRATEAFF. The DNA for the CDR3 is TGTGCCATCAGCCGGGACAGAGCCACTGAAGCTTTCTTT.

This clonotype was observed at least ten times. This chain connects TRBV18 to TRBJ2-4; perhaps TRBD1 as D (5 bases). Trimming stripped 5 bases from V and 3 bases from J, with 14 bases between. Germline assignment: CDR1 KGHSH and CDR2 LQKENI. The CDR3 consists of 15 residues. The CDR3 coding sequence is TGTGCCAGCTCAAGGGGTACCTTAGGCAAAAACATTCAGTACTTC. It codes for CASSRGTLGKNIQYF.

This chain joins TRBV6-2 or TRBV6-3 and TRBJ1-5; D possibly corresponds to TRBD1 (5 bases). This CDR3 contains 15 residues. Trimming left V 9 bases short and J 3 bases short, with 18 bases between. Germline V CDR1 and CDR2: MNHEY, SVGEGT. CDR3 coding DNA: TGTGCCAGTAAGTTGGGACGATATGACAATCAGCCCCAGCATTTT. As protein: CASKLGRYDNQPQHF.

This clonotype appeared once. This chain links TRBV7-3 with TRBJ2-5; 7 bases agree with TRBD2. The assigned J gene may be wrong: the sequence end matches TRBJ2-7 better. CDR1 is SGHTA and CDR2 is FQGTGA in the germline V gene. CDR3 length equals 14 residues. The chain's CDR3 is CASSPSSGFHEQYF. The CDR3, as DNA: TGTGCCAGCAGCCCTTCTAGCGGTTTTCACGAGCAGTACTTC.

The rearrangement joins TRBV3-1 to TRBJ1-4; 8 nucleotides agree with TRBD1. This CDR3 comprises 17 residues. With 0 bases clipped from V and 7 bases from J, the junction kept 10 bases outside the gene matches. CDR1 and CDR2 from the germline V gene are LGHDT and YNNKEL (reference sequence). Here the CDR3 DNA reads TGTGCCAGCAGCCAAGATCGGACGGGACAGGATCGTGAAAAACTGTTTTTT. It specifies CASSQDRTGQDREKLFF. Complete variable domain (other parts from reference TRBV3-1 and TRBJ1-4): DTAVSQTPKYLVTQMGNDKSIKCEQNLGHDTMYWYKQDSKKFLKIMFSYNNKELIINETVPNRFSPKSPDKAHLNLHINSLELGDSAVYFCASSQDRTGQDREKLFFGSGTQLSVL.

This chain uses TRBV6-5 with TRBJ2-3; 8 nucleotides align to TRBD2. The CDR3 is 18 residues long. The germline CDR1 and CDR2 sequences are MNHEY and SVGAGI. Losses at the gene ends were 4 bases for V and 2 bases for J; bases not matched to a gene: 14. The CDR3 sequence is CASSSPSWASGSTDTQYF. The DNA of the CDR3 is TGTGCCAGCAGTTCGCCCTCCTGGGCTAGCGGGTCCACAGATACGCAGTATTTT.

The rearrangement links TRBV7-9 to TRBJ2-3; D might be TRBD2 (6 bases). Trimming removed 5 bases at V and 5 bases at J, with 14 bases between. Per germline, CDR1 SEHNR and CDR2 FQNEAQ (reference sequence). The CDR3 spans 14 residues. The CDR3 nucleotides read TGTGCCAGCAGCCGCACTAGCACAGGAGATACGCAGTATTTT. This gives the protein CASSRTSTGDTQYF.

Only a few counts were recorded for this clonotype. The V call is TRBV12-3 or TRBV12-4, the J call TRBJ1-2; 7 bases are a match to TRBD1. This CDR3 spans 12 amino acids. Unmatched junction bases numbered 4, after V lost 6 bases and J lost 6 bases. The CDR3 sequence is CASRDRSNGYTF. Here the CDR3 DNA reads TGTGCCAGCAGGGACAGGAGTAATGGCTACACCTTC.

J is TRBJ2-1 and V is TRBV7-8; no firm D call. Trimming stripped 2 bases from V and 4 bases from J, with 6 bases between. Germline V CDR1 and CDR2: SGHVS, FQNEAQ. The CDR3 runs to 13 residues. The CDR3 nucleotides are TGTGCCAGCAGCTTAAAGAGATACAATGAGCAGTTCTTC. It encodes CASSLKRYNEQFF.

This clonotype was found a few times. This chain connects TRBV11-2 to TRBJ2-1, with a tentative D call TRBD1 (6 bases). The CDR3 spans 15 residues. The germline V and J ends were trimmed by 2 bases and 9 bases, with 17 bases remaining between them. The germline CDR1 and CDR2 sequences are SGHAT and FQNNGV. The CDR3 region has the DNA TGTGCCAGCAGCTTATTCATGGACAGCGTGGGTGAGCAGTTCTTC. Amino acid sequence: CASSLFMDSVGEQFF.

The sample holds a few counts of this clonotype. V gene TRBV10-3 combines with J gene TRBJ1-1; TRBD1 is a possible D gene (5 bases). CDR1 and CDR2 from the germline V gene are ENHRY and SYGVKD. Deletions cut 7 bases from V and 3 bases from J, with 12 bases between. The CDR3 contains 13 residues. In DNA form, the CDR3 reads TGTGCCATCAAGCCAGGGAGGGACACTGAAGCTTTCTTT. Amino acids: CAIKPGRDTEAFF.

This clonotype occurred a few times. This sequence joins TRBV7-2 and TRBJ2-7; perhaps D is TRBD1 or TRBD2 (6 bases each). The germline gives CDR1 SGHTA, CDR2 FQGNSA. CDR3 size: 14 residues. V lost 6 bases to trimming and J lost 5 bases, with 17 bases between them. CDR3: CASSPVRGDNEQYF. The CDR3, as DNA: TGTGCCAGCAGTCCTGTAAGGGGGGACAACGAGCAGTACTTC.

There are a few counts of this clonotype. The chain recombines TRBV5-1 with TRBJ2-7; D not certain. Germline V gene data show CDR1 as SGHRS and CDR2 as YFSETQ. Trimming removed 1 base from V and 0 bases from J, with 11 bases in between. CDR3 length: 15 amino acids. CDR3 sequence reads: CASSLNSPYSYEQYF. Here the CDR3 DNA reads TGCGCCAGCAGCTTGAACAGCCCCTACTCCTACGAGCAGTACTTC.

The chain recombines TRBV12-3 or TRBV12-4 with TRBJ1-1, with D maybe TRBD1 (5 bases). V was pared by 10 bases and J by 6 bases, with 27 bases between. CDR3 length: 16 amino acids. CDR3 sequence reads: CAIDQARDSTAAEAFF. CDR3 DNA: TGTGCCATCGACCAAGCCCGGGACTCCACAGCGGCTGAAGCTTTCTTT.

J is TRBJ2-7 and V is TRBV12-3 or TRBV12-4; 9 bases fit TRBD1. After removal of 1 base from V and 0 bases from J, the junction contained 4 bases not matched to a gene. The CDR3 is 16 amino acids. The CDR3 is CASSLGTGGHSYEQYF. CDR3 DNA: TGTGCCAGCAGTTTAGGTACAGGGGGCCACTCCTACGAGCAGTACTTC.